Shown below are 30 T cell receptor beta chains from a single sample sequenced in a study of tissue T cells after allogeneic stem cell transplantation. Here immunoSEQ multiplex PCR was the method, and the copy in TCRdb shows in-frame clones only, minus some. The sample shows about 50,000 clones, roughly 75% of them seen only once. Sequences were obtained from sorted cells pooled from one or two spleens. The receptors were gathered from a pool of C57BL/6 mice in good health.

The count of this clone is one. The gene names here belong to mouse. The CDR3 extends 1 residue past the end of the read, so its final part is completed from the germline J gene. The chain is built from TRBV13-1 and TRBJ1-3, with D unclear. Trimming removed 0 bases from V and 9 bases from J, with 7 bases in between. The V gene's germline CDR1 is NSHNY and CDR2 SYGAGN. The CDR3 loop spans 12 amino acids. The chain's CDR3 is CASSDEGGTLYF. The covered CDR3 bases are TGTGCCAGCAGTGATGAGGGTGGTACGCTCTAT.

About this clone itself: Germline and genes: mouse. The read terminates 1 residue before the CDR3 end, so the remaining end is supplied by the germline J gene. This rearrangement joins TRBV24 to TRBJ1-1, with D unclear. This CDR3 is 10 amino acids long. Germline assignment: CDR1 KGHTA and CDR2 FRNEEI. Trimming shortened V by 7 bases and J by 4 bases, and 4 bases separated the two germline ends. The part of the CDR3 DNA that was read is TGTGCCAGCAAAATCACAGAAGTCTTC. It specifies CASKITEVF. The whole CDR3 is CASKITEVFF.

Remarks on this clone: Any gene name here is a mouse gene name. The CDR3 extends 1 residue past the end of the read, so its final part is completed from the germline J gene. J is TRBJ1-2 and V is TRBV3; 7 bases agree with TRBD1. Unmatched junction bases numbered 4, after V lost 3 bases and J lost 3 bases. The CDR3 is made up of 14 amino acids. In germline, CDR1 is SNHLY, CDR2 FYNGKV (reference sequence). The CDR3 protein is CASSFTGEDSDYTF. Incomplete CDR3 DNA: TGTGCCAGCAGCTTCACAGGGGAGGACTCCGACTACACC.

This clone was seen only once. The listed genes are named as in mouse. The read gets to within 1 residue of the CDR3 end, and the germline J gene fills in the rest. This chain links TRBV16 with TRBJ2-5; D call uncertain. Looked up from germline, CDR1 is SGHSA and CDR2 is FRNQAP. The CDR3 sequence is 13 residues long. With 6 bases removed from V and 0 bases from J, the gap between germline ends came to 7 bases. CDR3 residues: CASRTNNQDTQYF. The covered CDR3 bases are TGTGCAAGCAGGACAAATAACCAAGACACCCAGTAC. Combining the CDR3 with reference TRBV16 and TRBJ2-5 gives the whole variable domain NAGVIQTPRHKVTGKGQEATLWCEPISGHSAVFWYRQTIVQGLEFLTYFRNQAPIDDSGMPKERFSAQMPNQSHSTLKIQSTQPQDSAVYLCASRTNNQDTQYFGPGTRLLVL.

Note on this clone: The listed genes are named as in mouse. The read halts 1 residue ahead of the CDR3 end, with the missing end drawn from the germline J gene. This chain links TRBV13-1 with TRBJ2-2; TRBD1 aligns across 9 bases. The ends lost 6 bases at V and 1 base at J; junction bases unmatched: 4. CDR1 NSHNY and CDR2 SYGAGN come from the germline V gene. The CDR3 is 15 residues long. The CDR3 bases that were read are TGTGCCAGCAACCGGGACAGGGAAAACACCGGGCAGCTCTAC. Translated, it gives CASNRDRENTGQLY. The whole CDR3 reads CASNRDRENTGQLYF.

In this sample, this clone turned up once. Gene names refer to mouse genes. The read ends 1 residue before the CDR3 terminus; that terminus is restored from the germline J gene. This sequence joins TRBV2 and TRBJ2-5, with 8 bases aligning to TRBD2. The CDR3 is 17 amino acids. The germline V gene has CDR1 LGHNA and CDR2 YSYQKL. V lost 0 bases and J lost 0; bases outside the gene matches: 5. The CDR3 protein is CASSQERLGGNQDTQYF. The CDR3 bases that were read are TGTGCCAGCAGCCAAGAAAGGCTGGGGGGCAACCAAGACACCCAGTAC.

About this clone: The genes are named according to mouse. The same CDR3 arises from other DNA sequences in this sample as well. CDR3: CASGGGNQDTQYF. CDR3 bases read: TGTGCCAGCGGGGGGGGGAACCAAGACACCCAGTAC. The gene calls are TRBV13-2 and TRBJ2-5; TRBD2 matches 7 bases. The DNA ends 1 residue before the CDR3 does, and the rest of the CDR3 is filled in from the germline J gene. Trimming took 5 bases from V and 0 from J; bases not matched to a gene: 0. The CDR3 sequence is 13 residues long. Germline CDR1 NNHNN, CDR2 SYGAGS (reference sequence).

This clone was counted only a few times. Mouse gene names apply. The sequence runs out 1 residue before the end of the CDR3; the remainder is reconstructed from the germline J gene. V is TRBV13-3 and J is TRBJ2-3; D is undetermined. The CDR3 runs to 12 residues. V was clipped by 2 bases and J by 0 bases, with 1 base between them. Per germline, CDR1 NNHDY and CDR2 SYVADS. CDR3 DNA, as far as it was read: TGTGCCAGCAGTGACAGTGCAGAAACGCTGTAT. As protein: CASSDSAETLY. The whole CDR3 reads CASSDSAETLYF.

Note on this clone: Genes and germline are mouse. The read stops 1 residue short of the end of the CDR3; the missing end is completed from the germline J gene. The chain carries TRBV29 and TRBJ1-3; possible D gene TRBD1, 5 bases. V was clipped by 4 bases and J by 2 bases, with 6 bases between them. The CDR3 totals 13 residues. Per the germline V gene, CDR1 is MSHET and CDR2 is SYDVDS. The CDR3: CASSSRAGNTLYF. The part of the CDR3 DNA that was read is TGTGCTAGCAGTTCCAGGGCTGGAAATACGCTCTAT.

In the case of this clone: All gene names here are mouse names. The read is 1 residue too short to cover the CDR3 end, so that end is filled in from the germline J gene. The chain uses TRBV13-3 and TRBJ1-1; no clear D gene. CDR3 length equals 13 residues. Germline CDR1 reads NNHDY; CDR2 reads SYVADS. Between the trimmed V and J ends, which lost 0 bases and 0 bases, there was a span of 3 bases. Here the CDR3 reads CASSDDANTEVFF. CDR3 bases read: TGTGCCAGCAGTGATGATGCAAACACAGAAGTCTTC.

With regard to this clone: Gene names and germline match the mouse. Incomplete CDR3 DNA: TGTGCAAGCAGCTTAGGGCGTCAAAACACCTTGTAC. Translating it yields CASSLGRQNTLY. The full CDR3 reads CASSLGRQNTLYF. The chain carries TRBV16 and TRBJ2-4; D remains unclear. Sequencing ends 1 residue short of the CDR3 end; the germline J gene provides the rest. Trimming took 1 base from V and 1 from J, leaving 3 bases between them. The germline V gene has CDR1 SGHSA and CDR2 FRNQAP. This CDR3 region has 13 residues.

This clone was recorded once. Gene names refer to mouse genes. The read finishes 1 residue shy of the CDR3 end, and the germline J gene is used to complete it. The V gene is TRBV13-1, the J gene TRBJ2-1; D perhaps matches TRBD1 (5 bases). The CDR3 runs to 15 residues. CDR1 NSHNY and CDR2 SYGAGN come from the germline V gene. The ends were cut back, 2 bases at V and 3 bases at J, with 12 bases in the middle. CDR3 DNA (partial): TGTGCCAGCAGTGACGCCTCGAGGGGCTATGCTGAGCAGTTC. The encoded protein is CASSDASRGYAEQF. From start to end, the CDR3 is CASSDASRGYAEQFF.

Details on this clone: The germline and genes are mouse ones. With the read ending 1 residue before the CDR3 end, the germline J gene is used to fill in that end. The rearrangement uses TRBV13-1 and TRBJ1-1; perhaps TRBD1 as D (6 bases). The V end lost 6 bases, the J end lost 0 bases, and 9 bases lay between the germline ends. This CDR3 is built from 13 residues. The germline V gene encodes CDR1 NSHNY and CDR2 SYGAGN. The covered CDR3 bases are TGTGCCAGCAAGGGACAACCAAACACAGAAGTCTTC. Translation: CASKGQPNTEVF. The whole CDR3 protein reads CASKGQPNTEVFF.

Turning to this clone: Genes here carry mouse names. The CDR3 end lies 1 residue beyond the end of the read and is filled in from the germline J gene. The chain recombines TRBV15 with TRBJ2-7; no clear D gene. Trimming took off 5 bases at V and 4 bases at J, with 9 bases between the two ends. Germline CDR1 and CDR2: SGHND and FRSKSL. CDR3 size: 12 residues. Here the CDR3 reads CASSRGPYEQYF. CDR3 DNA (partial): TGTGCCAGCAGTCGGGGTCCTTATGAACAGTAC. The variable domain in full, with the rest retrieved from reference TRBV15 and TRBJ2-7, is DAGVTQTPRHEVAEKGQTIILKCEPVSGHNDLFWYRQTKIQGLELLSYFRSKSLMEDGGAFKDRFKAEMLNSSFSTLKIQPTEPKDSAVYLCASSRGPYEQYFGPGTRLTVL.

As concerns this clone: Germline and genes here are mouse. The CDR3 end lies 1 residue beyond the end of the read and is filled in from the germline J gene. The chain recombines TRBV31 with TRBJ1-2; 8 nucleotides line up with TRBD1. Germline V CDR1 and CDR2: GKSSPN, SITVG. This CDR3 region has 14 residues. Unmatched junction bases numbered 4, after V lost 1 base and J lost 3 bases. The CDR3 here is CAWSHGQGDSDYTF. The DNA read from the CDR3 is TGTGCCTGGAGTCACGGACAGGGTGACTCCGACTACACC.

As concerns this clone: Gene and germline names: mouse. CDR3: CASSLWEGDNSPLYF. Partial CDR3 DNA: TGTGCTAGCAGTTTATGGGAGGGGGATAATTCGCCCCTCTAC. V gene TRBV29 combines with J gene TRBJ1-6; the D gene is possibly TRBD1 (6 bases). The read falls 1 residue short of the CDR3 end, and the missing part is taken from the germline J gene. TRBJ1-6 has ORF status, its function being uncertain. Germline assignment: CDR1 MSHET and CDR2 SYDVDS. The ends were cut back, 1 base at V and 5 bases at J, with 9 bases in the middle. The CDR3 runs 15 residues.

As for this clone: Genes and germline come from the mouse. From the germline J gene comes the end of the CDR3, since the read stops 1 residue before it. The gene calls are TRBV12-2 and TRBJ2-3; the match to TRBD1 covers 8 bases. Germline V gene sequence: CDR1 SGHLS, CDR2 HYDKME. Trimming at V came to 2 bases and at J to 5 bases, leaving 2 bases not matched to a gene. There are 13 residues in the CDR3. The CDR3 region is CASSRQGRETLYF. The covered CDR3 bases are TGTGCCAGCTCTCGACAGGGGAGAGAAACGCTGTAT.

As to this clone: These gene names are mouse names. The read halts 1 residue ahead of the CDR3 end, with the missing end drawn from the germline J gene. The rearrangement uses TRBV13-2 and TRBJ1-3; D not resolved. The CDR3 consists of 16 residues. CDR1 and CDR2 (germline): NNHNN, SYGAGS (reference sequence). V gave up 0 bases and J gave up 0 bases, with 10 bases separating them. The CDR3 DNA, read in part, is TGTGCCAGCGGTGATGCAGAGGGCAGTTCTGGAAATACGCTCTAT. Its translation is CASGDAEGSSGNTLY. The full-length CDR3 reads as CASGDAEGSSGNTLYF.

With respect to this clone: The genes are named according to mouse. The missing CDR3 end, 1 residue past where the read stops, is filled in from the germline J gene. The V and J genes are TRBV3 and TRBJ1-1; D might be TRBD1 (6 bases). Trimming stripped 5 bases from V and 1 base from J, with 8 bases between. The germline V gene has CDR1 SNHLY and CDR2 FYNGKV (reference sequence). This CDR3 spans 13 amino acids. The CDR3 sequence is CASSPTGNTEVFF. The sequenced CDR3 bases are TGTGCCAGCAGCCCGACAGGGAACACAGAAGTCTTC.

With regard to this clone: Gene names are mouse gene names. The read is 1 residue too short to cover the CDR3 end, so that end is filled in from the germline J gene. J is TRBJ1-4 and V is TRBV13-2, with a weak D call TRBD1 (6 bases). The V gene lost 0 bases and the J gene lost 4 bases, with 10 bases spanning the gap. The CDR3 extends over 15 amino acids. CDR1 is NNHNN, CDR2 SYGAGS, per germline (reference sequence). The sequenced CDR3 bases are TGTGCCAGCGGTGATGCAGGGACAAACAACGAAAGATTATTT. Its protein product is CASGDAGTNNERLF. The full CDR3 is CASGDAGTNNERLFF.

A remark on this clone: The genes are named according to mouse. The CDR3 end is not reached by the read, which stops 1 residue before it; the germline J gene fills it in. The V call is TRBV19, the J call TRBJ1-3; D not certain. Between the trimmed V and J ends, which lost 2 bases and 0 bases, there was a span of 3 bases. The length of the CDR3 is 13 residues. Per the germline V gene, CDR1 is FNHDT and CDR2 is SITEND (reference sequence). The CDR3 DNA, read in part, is TGTGCCAGCAGTATTCATTCTGGAAATACGCTCTAT. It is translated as CASSIHSGNTLY. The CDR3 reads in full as CASSIHSGNTLYF. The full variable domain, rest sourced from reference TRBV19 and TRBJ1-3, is GGIITQTPKFLIGQEGQKLTLKCQQNFNHDTMYWYRQDSGKGLRLIYYSITENDLQKGDLSEGYDASREKKSSFSLTVTSAQKNEMAVFLCASSIHSGNTLYFGEGSRLIVV.

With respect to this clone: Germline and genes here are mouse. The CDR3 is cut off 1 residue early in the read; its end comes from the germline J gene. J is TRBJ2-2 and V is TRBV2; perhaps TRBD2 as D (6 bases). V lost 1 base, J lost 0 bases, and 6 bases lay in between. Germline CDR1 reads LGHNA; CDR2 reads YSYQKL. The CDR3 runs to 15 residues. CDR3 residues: CASSQGGANTGQLYF. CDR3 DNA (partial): TGTGCCAGCAGCCAAGGGGGGGCAAACACCGGGCAGCTCTAC.

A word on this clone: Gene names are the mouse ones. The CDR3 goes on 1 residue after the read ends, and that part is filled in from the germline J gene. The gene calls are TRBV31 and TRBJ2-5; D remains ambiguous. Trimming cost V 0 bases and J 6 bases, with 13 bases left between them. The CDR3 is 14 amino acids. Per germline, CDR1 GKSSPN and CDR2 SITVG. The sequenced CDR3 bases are TGTGCCTGGAGTCTATACAACCTTGGGGACACCCAGTAC. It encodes CAWSLYNLGDTQY. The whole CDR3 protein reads CAWSLYNLGDTQYF.

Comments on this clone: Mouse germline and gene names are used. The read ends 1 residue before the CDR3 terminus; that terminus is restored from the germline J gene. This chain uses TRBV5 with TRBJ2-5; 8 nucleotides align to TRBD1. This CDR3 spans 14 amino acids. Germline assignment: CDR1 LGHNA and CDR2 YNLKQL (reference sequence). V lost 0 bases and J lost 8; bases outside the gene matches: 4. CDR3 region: CASSQDRGRGTQYF. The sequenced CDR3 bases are TGTGCCAGCAGCCAAGACAGGGGGCGCGGCACCCAGTAC.

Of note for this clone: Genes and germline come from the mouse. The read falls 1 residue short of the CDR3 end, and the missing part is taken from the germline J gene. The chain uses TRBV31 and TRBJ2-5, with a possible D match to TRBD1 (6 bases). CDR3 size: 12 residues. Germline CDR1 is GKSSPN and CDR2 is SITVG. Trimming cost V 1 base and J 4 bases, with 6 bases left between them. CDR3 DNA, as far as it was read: TGTGCCTGGAGTCCAGGGGAAGACACCCAGTAC. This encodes CAWSPGEDTQY. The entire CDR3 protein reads CAWSPGEDTQYF.

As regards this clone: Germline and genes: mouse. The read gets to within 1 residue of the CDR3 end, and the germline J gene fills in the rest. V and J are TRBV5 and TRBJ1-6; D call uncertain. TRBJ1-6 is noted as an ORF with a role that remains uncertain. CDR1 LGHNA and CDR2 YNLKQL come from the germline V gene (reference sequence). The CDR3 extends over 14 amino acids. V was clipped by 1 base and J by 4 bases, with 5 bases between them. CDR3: CASSQGRYNSPLYF. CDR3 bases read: TGTGCCAGCAGCCAAGGCAGGTATAATTCGCCCCTCTAC.

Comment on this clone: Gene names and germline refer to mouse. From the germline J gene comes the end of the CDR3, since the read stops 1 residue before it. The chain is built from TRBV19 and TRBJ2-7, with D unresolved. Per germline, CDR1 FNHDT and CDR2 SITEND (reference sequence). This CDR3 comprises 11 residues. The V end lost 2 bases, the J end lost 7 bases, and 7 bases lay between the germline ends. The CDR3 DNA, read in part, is TGTGCCAGCAGTATTGGGTGGGAACAGTAC. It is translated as CASSIGWEQY. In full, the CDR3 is CASSIGWEQYF.

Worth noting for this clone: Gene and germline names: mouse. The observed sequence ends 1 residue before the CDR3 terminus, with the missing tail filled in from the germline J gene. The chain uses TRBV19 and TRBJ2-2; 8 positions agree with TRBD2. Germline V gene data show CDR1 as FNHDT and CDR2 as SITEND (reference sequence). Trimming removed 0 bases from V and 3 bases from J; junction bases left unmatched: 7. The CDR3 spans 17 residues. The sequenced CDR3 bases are TGTGCCAGCAGTATAGATTCCTGGGGGGCGGACACCGGGCAGCTCTAC. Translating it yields CASSIDSWGADTGQLY. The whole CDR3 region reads CASSIDSWGADTGQLYF. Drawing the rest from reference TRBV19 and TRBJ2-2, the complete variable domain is GGIITQTPKFLIGQEGQKLTLKCQQNFNHDTMYWYRQDSGKGLRLIYYSITENDLQKGDLSEGYDASREKKSSFSLTVTSAQKNEMAVFLCASSIDSWGADTGQLYFGEGSKLTVL.

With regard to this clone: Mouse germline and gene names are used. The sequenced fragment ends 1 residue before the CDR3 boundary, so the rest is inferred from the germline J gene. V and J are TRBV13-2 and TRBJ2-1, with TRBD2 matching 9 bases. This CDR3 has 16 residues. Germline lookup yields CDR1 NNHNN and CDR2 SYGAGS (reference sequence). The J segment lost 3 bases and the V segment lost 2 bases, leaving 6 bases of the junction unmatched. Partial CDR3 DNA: TGTGCCAGCGGTGACGGCTGGGGGGGGACCTATGCTGAGCAGTTC. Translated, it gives CASGDGWGGTYAEQF. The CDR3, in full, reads CASGDGWGGTYAEQFF.

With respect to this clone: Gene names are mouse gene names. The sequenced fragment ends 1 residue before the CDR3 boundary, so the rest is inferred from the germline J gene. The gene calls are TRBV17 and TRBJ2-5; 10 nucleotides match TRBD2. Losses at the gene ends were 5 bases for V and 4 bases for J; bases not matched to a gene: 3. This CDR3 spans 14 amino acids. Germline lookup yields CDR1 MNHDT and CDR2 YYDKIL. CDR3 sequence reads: CASSLGGREDTQYF. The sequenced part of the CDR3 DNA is TGTGCTAGCAGTCTGGGGGGGCGCGAAGACACCCAGTAC. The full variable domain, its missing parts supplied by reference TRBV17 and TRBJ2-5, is DTTVKQNPRYKLARVGKPVNLICSQTMNHDTMYWYQKKPNQAPKLLLFYYDKILNREADTFEKFQSSRPNNSFCSLYIGSAGLEYSAMYLCASSLGGREDTQYFGPGTRLLVL.